Each of the 27 T cell receptor beta chains below was sequenced from the same sample in a study of T cell responses to AZD1222 COVID-19 vaccine. The table came from immunoSEQ multiplex PCR; TCRdb's copy has only in-frame clones and leaves some out. The sample comprises 90,000 to 130,000 clones, about 85% of which are singletons, and around 3.3% rests with the top ten. Source: peripheral blood, taken on day 0 of AZD1222 vaccination. The receptors come from an adult in good health.

This clone appeared a few times. This CDR3 reads CATSRDLGQGGDTQYF. In nucleotides, the CDR3 is TGTGCCACCAGCAGAGATCTTGGGCAGGGCGGAGATACGCAGTATTTT. V and J are TRBV15 and TRBJ2-3, with D tentatively TRBD1 (5 bases). The CDR3 covers 16 residues. Germline CDR1 reads LNHNV; CDR2 reads YYDKDF (reference sequence). V shed 0 bases and J shed 5 bases, with 15 bases lying between them.

The chain has TRBV24-1 and TRBJ1-1; 7 nucleotides align to TRBD1. Germline V gives CDR1 KGHDR, CDR2 SFDVKD. The CDR3 is made up of 13 amino acids. V shed 10 bases and J 0 bases; nucleotides not matched to a gene: 4. The CDR3 DNA is TGTGCCACTGCACAGGGGATGAACACTGAAGCTTTCTTT. It encodes CATAQGMNTEAFF.

The chain has TRBV5-1 and TRBJ2-7; D perhaps matches TRBD2 (6 bases). The length of the CDR3 is 15 residues. The V gene lost 3 bases and the J gene lost 0 bases, with 13 bases spanning the gap. Germline V gene lookup returns CDR1 SGHRS and CDR2 YFSETQ. The CDR3: CASSSTTGSSYEQYF. The DNA for the CDR3 is TGCGCCAGCAGCTCGACGACCGGGAGCTCCTACGAGCAGTACTTC.

This sequence joins TRBV21-1 and TRBJ1-1. TRBV21-1 is reported as a pseudogene. The CDR3 length is 17 residues. In DNA, the CDR3 is TGTGCCAGCAGGCCCGACGGGACCGAACCTATGAACACTGAAGCTTTCTTT. It encodes CASRPDGTEPMNTEAFF.

The chain links TRBV7-3 to TRBJ2-3, with 8 bases aligning to TRBD1. The CDR3 is 14 residues long. Germline loops: CDR1 SGHTA, CDR2 FQGTGA. With 3 bases clipped from V and 6 bases from J, the junction kept 5 bases outside the gene matches. The CDR3, as DNA: TGTGCCAGCAGCTTGGGACAGGAGGCGGATACGCAGTATTTT. Translation gives CASSLGQEADTQYF. The full variable domain, with the rest looked up from reference TRBV7-3 and TRBJ2-3, is GAGVSQTPSNKVTEKGKYVELRCDPISGHTALYWYRQSLGQGPEFLIYFQGTGAADDSGLPNDRFFAVRPEGSVSTLKIQRTERGDSAVYLCASSLGQEADTQYFGPGTRLTVL.

The rearrangement uses TRBV19 and TRBJ2-7; D remains ambiguous. The CDR3 sequence is 14 residues long. The germline V and J ends were trimmed by 7 bases and 1 base, with 14 bases remaining between them. Germline loops: CDR1 LNHDA, CDR2 SQIVND (reference sequence). The chain's CDR3 is CASTPTPQSYEQYF. CDR3 DNA sequence: TGTGCCAGTACCCCGACTCCTCAATCCTACGAGCAGTACTTC.

The V call is TRBV30, the J call TRBJ1-3; D not resolved. The V and J ends lost 0 bases and 0 bases respectively, with 12 bases between them. CDR1 and CDR2 (germline): GTSNPN, SVGIG (reference sequence). This CDR3 has 16 amino acids. The CDR3 reads CAWSVGLETSGNTIYF. CDR3 nucleotides: TGTGCCTGGAGTGTAGGGCTGGAGACCTCTGGAAACACCATATATTTT.

This sequence joins TRBV3-1 (or the pseudogene TRBV3-2) and TRBJ1-2; D is ambiguous. Germline loops: CDR1 LGHDT, CDR2 YNNKEL (reference sequence). V was shortened by 0 bases and J by 2 bases, with 4 bases between the two germline ends. CDR3 length equals 13 residues. In DNA, the CDR3 is TGTGCCAGCAGCCAAGAGTGGAACTATGGCTACACCTTC. Amino acid sequence: CASSQEWNYGYTF.

The chain uses TRBV7-2 and TRBJ1-5; D ambiguous. Germline V gives CDR1 SGHTA, CDR2 FQGNSA. The CDR3 sequence is 13 residues long. The V end lost 1 base, the J end lost 11 bases, and 12 bases lay between the germline ends. The CDR3 DNA reads TGTGCCAGCAGCTTAGAGGCGGAATGGACCCAGCATTTT. It encodes CASSLEAEWTQHF.

The V and J genes are TRBV2 and TRBJ2-3, with TRBD2 identical over 8 bases. Unmatched junction bases numbered 3, after V lost 4 bases and J lost 0 bases. Germline lookup yields CDR1 SNHLY and CDR2 FYNNEI. The CDR3 loop spans 15 amino acids. CDR3 DNA sequence: TGTGCCAGCAGTGGGATAGCGGGGAGCACAGATACGCAGTATTTT. Translated: CASSGIAGSTDTQYF.

In DNA form, the CDR3 reads TGTGCCAGCAGCCAAGATGGACAGAGCTCCTATAATTCACCCCTCCACTTT. This sequence encodes CASSQDGQSSYNSPLHF. The chain carries TRBV4-2 and TRBJ1-6; TRBD1 might be the D (6 bases). Germline values: CDR1 LGHNA, CDR2 YNFKEQ. The length of the CDR3 is 17 residues. The V end lost 0 bases, the J end lost 0 bases, and 9 bases lay between the germline ends.

V usage is TRBV5-4 and J usage is TRBJ1-3; D remains unclear. This CDR3 has 14 amino acids. V gave up 0 bases and J gave up 8 bases, with 12 bases separating them. CDR1 and CDR2 (germline): SGHNT, YYREEE (reference sequence). In nucleotides, the CDR3 is TGTGCCAGCAGCTTGGATGGGAGGGCGGACACCATATATTTT. Protein product: CASSLDGRADTIYF.

Only a few counts were recorded for this clone. This chain connects TRBV14 to TRBJ1-2; D is unclear. The ends were cut back, 0 bases at V and 2 bases at J, with 10 bases in the middle. The CDR3 extends over 15 amino acids. Germline V gene data show CDR1 as SGHDN and CDR2 as FVKESK. The CDR3 protein is CASSQDYGRNYGYTF. CDR3 sequence (DNA): TGTGCCAGCAGCCAAGATTACGGGAGAAACTATGGCTACACCTTC. The full variable domain, in which reference TRBV14 and TRBJ1-2 provide the parts outside the CDR3, is EAGVTQFPSHSVIEKGQTVTLRCDPISGHDNLYWYRRVMGKEIKFLLHFVKESKQDESGMPNNRFLAERTGGTYSTLKVQPAELEDSGVYFCASSQDYGRNYGYTFGSGTRLTVV.

The chain uses TRBV11-1 and TRBJ2-1; D is unresolved. The CDR3 length is 12 residues. The germline CDR1 and CDR2 sequences are SGHAT and FQDESV (reference sequence). V gave up 1 base and J gave up 11 bases, with 9 bases separating them. The CDR3, as DNA: TGTGCCAGCAGCTTAGACCGATCAAAGCAGTTCTTC. This sequence encodes CASSLDRSKQFF. Filled out from reference TRBV11-1 and TRBJ2-1, the complete variable domain reads EAEVAQSPRYKITEKSQAVAFWCDPISGHATLYWYRQILGQGPELLVQFQDESVVDDSQLPKDRFSAERLKGVDSTLKIQPAELGDSAMYLCASSLDRSKQFFGPGTRLTVL.

In DNA form, the CDR3 reads TGTGCCAGCAGCTTGGGAAGAACCGGGGAGCTGTTTTTT. This codes for CASSLGRTGELFF. The chain carries TRBV5-6 and TRBJ2-2; no clear D gene. The V end lost 0 bases, the J end lost 5 bases, and 5 bases lay between the germline ends. The CDR3 runs to 13 residues. CDR1 SGHDT and CDR2 YYEEEE come from the germline V gene.

The chain recombines TRBV2 with TRBJ1-1; D is undetermined. The CDR3 sequence is 15 residues long. Germline CDR1 is SNHLY and CDR2 is FYNNEI. V was shortened by 2 bases and J by 4 bases, with 14 bases between the two germline ends. The CDR3 nucleotides read TGTGCCAGCAGTGAAATTGAGGGCGCGGGCACTGAAGCTTTCTTT. Amino acid sequence: CASSEIEGAGTEAFF.

The sample holds one count of this clone. This chain connects TRBV7-9 to TRBJ1-1; possible D gene TRBD1, 6 bases. This CDR3 is built from 14 residues. The germline V gene encodes CDR1 SEHNR and CDR2 FQNEAQ (reference sequence). Trimming cost V 1 base and J 5 bases, with 11 bases left between them. CDR3 coding DNA: TGTGCCAGCAGCTTAGAACAGGGTAGGACTGAAGCTTTCTTT. Amino acid sequence: CASSLEQGRTEAFF.

The CDR3 DNA reads TGTGCCAGCAGGGCTAGCAGCTACAATGAGCAGTTCTTC. Protein product: CASRASSYNEQFF. This chain uses TRBV28 with TRBJ2-1; tentative D call: TRBD2 (5 bases). The V and J ends lost 6 bases and 3 bases respectively, with 9 bases between them. The CDR3 has 13 amino acids. The germline CDR1 and CDR2 sequences are MDHEN and SYDVKM.

The chain joins TRBV19 to TRBJ1-3; D is possibly TRBD1 (6 bases). Germline assignment: CDR1 LNHDA and CDR2 SQIVND (reference sequence). V was shortened by 8 bases and J by 1 base, with 12 bases between the two germline ends. This CDR3 has 14 residues. CDR3 bases: TGTGCCAGTGGCAACAGGGAATCTGGAAACACCATATATTTT. Its translation is CASGNRESGNTIYF. Using reference TRBV19 and TRBJ1-3 for the parts outside the CDR3, the full variable domain is DGGITQSPKYLFRKEGQNVTLSCEQNLNHDAMYWYRQDPGQGLRLIYYSQIVNDFQKGDIAEGYSVSREKKESFPLTVTSAQKNPTAFYLCASGNRESGNTIYFGEGSWLTVV.

A few counts support this clone. The V call is TRBV20-1, the J call TRBJ2-7; TRBD1 aligns across 7 bases. The CDR3 consists of 11 residues. Losses at the gene ends were 3 bases for V and 6 bases for J; bases not matched to a gene: 2. Per germline, CDR1 DFQATT and CDR2 SNEGSKA (reference sequence). The CDR3 DNA reads as TGCAGTGCTAGCGACAGGGTCGAGCAGTACTTC. The encoded protein is CSASDRVEQYF.

The CDR3 nucleotides are TGCGCCAGCAGCCGTAGGACAGGGGGAAATGAAAAACTGTTTTTT. Its translation is CASSRRTGGNEKLFF. This chain uses TRBV5-1 with TRBJ1-4; 10 bases line up with TRBD1. V lost 4 bases, J lost 5 bases, and 5 bases stayed unmatched. The CDR3 totals 15 residues. The germline gives CDR1 SGHRS, CDR2 YFSETQ.

The chain combines TRBV5-1 with TRBJ2-7; D is uncertain. The V gene lost 1 base and the J gene lost 4 bases, with 12 bases spanning the gap. Germline V gives CDR1 SGHRS, CDR2 YFSETQ. This CDR3 spans 14 amino acids. The CDR3 DNA reads TGCGCCAGCAGCTTGACTACGCAGAGGTACGAGCAGTACTTC. Its protein is CASSLTTQRYEQYF.

The rearrangement uses TRBV4-1 and TRBJ2-1; 8 bases match TRBD1. After removal of 0 bases from V and 8 bases from J, the junction contained 9 bases not matched to a gene. CDR1 is MGHRA and CDR2 is YSYEKL in the germline V gene. The CDR3 consists of 16 residues. This chain's CDR3 is CASSQEVFDRGHEQFF. In DNA form, the CDR3 reads TGCGCCAGCAGCCAAGAAGTTTTTGACAGGGGTCATGAGCAGTTCTTC.

This clone appeared a few times. The chain combines TRBV4-1 with TRBJ1-5; D perhaps matches TRBD1 (5 bases). The CDR3 is made up of 16 amino acids. V lost 1 base and J lost 2, with 12 bases in between. Germline V gene sequence: CDR1 MGHRA, CDR2 YSYEKL. The CDR3 sequence is CASSQGGARGNQPQHF. The CDR3 region has the DNA TGCGCCAGCAGCCAAGGAGGGGCCCGGGGCAATCAGCCCCAGCATTTT.

The chain employs TRBV19 and TRBJ1-1, with no clear D. V lost 5 bases and J lost 4, with 14 bases in between. Germline lookup yields CDR1 LNHDA and CDR2 SQIVND (reference sequence). The CDR3 runs to 14 residues. The CDR3, as DNA: TGTGCCAGTAGTCCCCCGGGTCGTGGCACTGAAGCTTTCTTT. It is translated as CASSPPGRGTEAFF.

The chain carries TRBV5-5 and TRBJ2-5; no clear D gene. CDR1 and CDR2 (germline): SGHKS, YYEKEE (reference sequence). Trimming cost V 0 bases and J 9 bases, with 12 bases left between them. The CDR3 has 13 amino acids. In DNA form, the CDR3 reads TGTGCCAGCAGCTTGGGGGAAATGGTTTCCCAGTACTTC. It is translated as CASSLGEMVSQYF.

V is TRBV6-6 and J is TRBJ1-1, with TRBD1 as a possible D gene (6 bases). Germline CDR1 and CDR2: MNHNY and SVGAGI (reference sequence). The CDR3 has 14 amino acids. Trimming removed 4 bases at V and 1 base at J, with 10 bases between. The CDR3 sequence: CASSFGQSNTEAFF. Here the CDR3 DNA reads TGTGCCAGCAGTTTTGGACAGTCGAACACTGAAGCTTTCTTT.